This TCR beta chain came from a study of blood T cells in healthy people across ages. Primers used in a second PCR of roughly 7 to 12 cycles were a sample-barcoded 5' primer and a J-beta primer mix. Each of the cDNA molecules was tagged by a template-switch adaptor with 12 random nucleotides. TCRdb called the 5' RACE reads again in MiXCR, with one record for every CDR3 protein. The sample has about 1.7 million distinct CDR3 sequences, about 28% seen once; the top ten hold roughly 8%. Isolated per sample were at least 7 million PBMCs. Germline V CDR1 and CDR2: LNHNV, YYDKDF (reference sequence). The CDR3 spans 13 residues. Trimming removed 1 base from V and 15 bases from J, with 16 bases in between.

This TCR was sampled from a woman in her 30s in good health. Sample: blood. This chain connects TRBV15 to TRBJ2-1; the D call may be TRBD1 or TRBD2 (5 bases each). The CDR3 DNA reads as TGTGCCACCAGCAGAGTTAGGGGTCGGGGATTGTTCTTC. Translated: CATSRVRGRGLFF.